This TCR beta chain was captured in a study of technical replicates of blood from a few donors. Sequencing was performed with immunoSEQ multiplex PCR; in TCRdb, only in-frame clones are kept and a portion is missing. The sample holds about 82,000 clones, 96% seen once. This sequence originates from a human donor in good health. Material for sequencing was T cells isolated from PBMCs.

The chain's CDR3 is CASSLARTSGKNEQFF. CDR3 nucleotides: TGTGCCAGCAGCTTAGCCCGGACTAGCGGGAAAAATGAGCAGTTCTTC. The chain recombines TRBV7-2 with TRBJ2-1; TRBD2 agrees at 12 bases. The CDR3 loop spans 16 amino acids. Germline V gives CDR1 SGHTA, CDR2 FQGNSA. With 0 bases clipped from V and 7 bases from J, the junction kept 4 bases outside the gene matches. The entire variable domain, with the rest obtained from reference TRBV7-2 and TRBJ2-1, is as follows: GAGVSQSPSNKVTEKGKDVELRCDPISGHTALYWYRQSLGQGLEFLIYFQGNSAPDKSGLPSDRFSAERTGGSVSTLTIQRTQQEDSAVYLCASSLARTSGKNEQFFGPGTRLTVL.